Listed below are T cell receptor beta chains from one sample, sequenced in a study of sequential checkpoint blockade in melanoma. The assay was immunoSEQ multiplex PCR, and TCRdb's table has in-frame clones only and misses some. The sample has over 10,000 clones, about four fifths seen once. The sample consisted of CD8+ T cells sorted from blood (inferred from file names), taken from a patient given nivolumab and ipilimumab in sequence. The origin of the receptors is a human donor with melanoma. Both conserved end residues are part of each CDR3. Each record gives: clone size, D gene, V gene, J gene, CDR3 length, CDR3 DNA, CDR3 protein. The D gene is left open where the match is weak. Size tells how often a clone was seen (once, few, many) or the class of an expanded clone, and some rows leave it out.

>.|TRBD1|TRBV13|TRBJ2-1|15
TGTGCCAGCAGCTTAGAAGGGACAGGGTTAGGGGAGCAGTTCTTC
CASSLEGTGLGEQFF
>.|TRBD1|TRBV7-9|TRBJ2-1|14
TGTGCCGTAGCCGGGGACAGCTCTGAAAATGAGCAGTTCTTC
CAVAGDSSENEQFF
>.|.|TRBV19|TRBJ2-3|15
TGTGCCAGTAGCCGCCGGGACACAAGCACAGATACGCAGTATTTT
CASSRRDTSTDTQYF
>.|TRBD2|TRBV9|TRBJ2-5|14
TGTGCCAGCAGCGTTACGGGGGGTTCAGAGACCCAGTACTTC
CASSVTGGSETQYF
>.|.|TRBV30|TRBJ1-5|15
TGTGCCTGGAGGACTCGGACAGATAGCAATCAGCCCCAGCATTTT
CAWRTRTDSNQPQHF
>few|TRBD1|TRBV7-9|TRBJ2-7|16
TGTGCCAGCAGCCCCCGACAGGGGGGGGATTACTACGAGCAGTACTTC
CASSPRQGGDYYEQYF
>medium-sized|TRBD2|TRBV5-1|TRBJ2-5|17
TGCGCCAGCAGCCCTTCCCCCGGGACTAGCGCCCAAGAGACCCAGTACTTC
CASSPSPGTSAQETQYF
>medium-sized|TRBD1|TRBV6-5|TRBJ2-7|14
TGTGCCAGCAGCACAGGGGTGTTCACCTACGAGCAGTACTTC
CASSTGVFTYEQYF
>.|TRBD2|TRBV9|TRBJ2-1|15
TGTGCCAGCAGCGCGACTAGCAGCTTGGGGGATGAGCAGTTCTTC
CASSATSSLGDEQFF
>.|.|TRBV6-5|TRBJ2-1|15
TGTGCCAGCAGTTGGATCCTAGCCCGTAACAATGAGCAGTTCTTC
CASSWILARNNEQFF
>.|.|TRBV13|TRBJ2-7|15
TGTGCCAGCAGCCCTCAACTACGCAGCTCCTACGAGCAGTACTTC
CASSPQLRSSYEQYF
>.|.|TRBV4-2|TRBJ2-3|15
TGTGCCAGCAGCCAAGATATGAACCTCGGTGATACGCAGTATTTT
CASSQDMNLGDTQYF
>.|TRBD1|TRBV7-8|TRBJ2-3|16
TGTGCCAGCAGCCCCGGACAGGGGGGAAGCACAGATACGCAGTATTTT
CASSPGQGGSTDTQYF
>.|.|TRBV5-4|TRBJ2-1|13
TGTGCCAGCAACGGAGGGTCTTACAATGAGCAGTTCTTC
CASNGGSYNEQFF
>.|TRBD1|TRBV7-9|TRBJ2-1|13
TGTGCCAGCAGCGTGGGACAGGGCAATGAGCAGTTCTTC
CASSVGQGNEQFF
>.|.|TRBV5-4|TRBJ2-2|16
TGTGCCAGCAGCTTTCCTTCTCCGGCGAACACCGGGGAGCTGTTTTTT
CASSFPSPANTGELFF
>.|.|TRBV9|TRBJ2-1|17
TGTGCCAGCAGCGTACGGGGAGCCGGAAGCTCCTACAATGAGCAGTTCTTC
CASSVRGAGSSYNEQFF
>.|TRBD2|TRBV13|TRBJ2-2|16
TGTGCCAGCAACACCTACGGGGCTAGCGGCACCGGGGAGCTGTTTTTT
CASNTYGASGTGELFF
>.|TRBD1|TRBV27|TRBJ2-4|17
TGTGCCAGCAGCCTGCACCCGCAGGGGGACAACAAAAACATTCAGTACTTC
CASSLHPQGDNKNIQYF
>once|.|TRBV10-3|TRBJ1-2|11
TGTGCCATCAGAAGCCGGGATGGCTACACCTTC
CAIRSRDGYTF
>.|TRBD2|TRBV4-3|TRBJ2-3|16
TGCGCCAGCAGGCCCGGTCTAGCGGGAGTTACAGATACGCAGTATTTT
CASRPGLAGVTDTQYF
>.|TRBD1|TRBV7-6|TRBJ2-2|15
TGTGCCAGCAGCCAAAAGGGACAGTACGCCGGGGAGCTGTTTTTT
CASSQKGQYAGELFF
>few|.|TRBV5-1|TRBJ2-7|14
TGCGCCAGCAGCTTGGTTGGCACCTCCTACGAGCAGTACTTC
CASSLVGTSYEQYF
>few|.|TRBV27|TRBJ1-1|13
TGTGCCAGCAACGAGAACCTGAGCACTGAAGCTTTCTTT
CASNENLSTEAFF
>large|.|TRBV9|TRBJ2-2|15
TGTGCCAGCAGCCCATTCGGACTCAACACCGGGGAGCTGTTTTTT
CASSPFGLNTGELFF
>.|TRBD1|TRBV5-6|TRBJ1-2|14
TGTGCCAGCAACCGGGACAGGGCGAGTCGAGGCTACACCTTC
CASNRDRASRGYTF
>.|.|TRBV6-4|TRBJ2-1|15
TGTGCCAGCAGGGCGGGGTCCAGTACCTACAATGAGCAGTTCTTC
CASRAGSSTYNEQFF
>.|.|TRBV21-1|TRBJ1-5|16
TGTGCCAGCAGCAGTACCGGGACAGGGGGAAATCAGCCCCAGCATTTT
CASSSTGTGGNQPQHF
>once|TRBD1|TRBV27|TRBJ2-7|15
TGTGCCAGCAGTACTGGGACAGGTAGCTCCTACGAGCAGTACTTC
CASSTGTGSSYEQYF
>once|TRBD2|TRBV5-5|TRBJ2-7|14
TGTGCCAGCAGCCCTGGACTAGCGGGGACGTTACAGTACTTC
CASSPGLAGTLQYF
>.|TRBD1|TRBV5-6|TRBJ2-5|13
TGTGCCAGCAGCAATACAGGGGAGGAGACCCAGTACTTC
CASSNTGEETQYF
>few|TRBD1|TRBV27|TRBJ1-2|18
TGTGCCAGCAGTTCATCGCTTGTAGGGACAGGGCACAACTATGGCTACACCTTC
CASSSSLVGTGHNYGYTF
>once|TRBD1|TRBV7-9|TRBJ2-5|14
TGTGCCAGCAGCTTGACAGGGGCTGGGGAGACCCAGTACTTC
CASSLTGAGETQYF
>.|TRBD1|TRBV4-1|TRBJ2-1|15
TGCGCCAGCAGCCTTAGACAGGGGAGTTTCGATGAGCAGTTCTTC
CASSLRQGSFDEQFF
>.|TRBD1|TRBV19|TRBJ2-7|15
TGTGCCAGTAGTCCCGGGACAGGGAGTTTCTACGAGCAGTACTTC
CASSPGTGSFYEQYF
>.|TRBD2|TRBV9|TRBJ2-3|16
TGTGCCAGCAGCGTCGGGACTAGCGGGGGGACAGATACGCAGTATTTT
CASSVGTSGGTDTQYF
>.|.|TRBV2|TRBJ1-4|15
TGTGCCAGCACCCCTTCCACTTCAACTAATGAAAAACTGTTTTTT
CASTPSTSTNEKLFF
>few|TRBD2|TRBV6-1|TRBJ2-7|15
TGTGCCAGCAGATCAAAGCGGGGAAGTAGCTACGAGCAGTACTTC
CASRSKRGSSYEQYF
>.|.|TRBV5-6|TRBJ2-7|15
TGTGCCAGCAGCCACGGGACACGGACCCGGCGCGAGCAGTACTTC
CASSHGTRTRREQYF
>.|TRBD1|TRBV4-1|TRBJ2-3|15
TGCGCCAGCAGCCCTCGGGACAGGGGACTCGATACGCAGTATTTT
CASSPRDRGLDTQYF
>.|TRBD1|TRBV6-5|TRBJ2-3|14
TGTGCCAGCAGTTACTCGAGGTCAGGGGGTACGCAGTATTTT
CASSYSRSGGTQYF
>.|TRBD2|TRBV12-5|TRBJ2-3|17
TGTGCTAGTGGTTCGGGACTAGCGGGATTTCTAGGAGATACGCAGTATTTT
CASGSGLAGFLGDTQYF
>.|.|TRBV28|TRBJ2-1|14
TGTGCCAGCAGGATTCCGCGGACACTTGGTGAGCAGTTCTTC
CASRIPRTLGEQFF
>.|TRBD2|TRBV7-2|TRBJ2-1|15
TGTGCCAGCAGCTTCCTAGCGGGGCTATACAATGAGCAGTTCTTC
CASSFLAGLYNEQFF
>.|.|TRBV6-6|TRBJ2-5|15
TGTGCCAGCACCTACCGGAGGCAGGTGGTAGAGACCCAGTACTTC
CASTYRRQVVETQYF
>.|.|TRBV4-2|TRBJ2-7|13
TGTGCCAGCAGCCAAGAAGGAGCCTACGAGCAGTACTTC
CASSQEGAYEQYF
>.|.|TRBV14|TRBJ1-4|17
TGTGCCAGCAGCCAAGATGCCCCGGCGGCAACTAATGAAAAACTGTTTTTT
CASSQDAPAATNEKLFF
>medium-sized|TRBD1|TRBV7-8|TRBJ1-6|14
TGTGCCAGCAGCTCCCCGACAGGGGATTCACCCCTCCACTTT
CASSSPTGDSPLHF
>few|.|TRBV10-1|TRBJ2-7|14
TGCGCCAGCAGCCCTTCAGGGGCCCACTACGAGCAGTACTTC
CASSPSGAHYEQYF
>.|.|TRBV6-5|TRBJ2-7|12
TGTGCCAGCAGTTACGCCATGAGGGAGCAGTACTTC
CASSYAMREQYF
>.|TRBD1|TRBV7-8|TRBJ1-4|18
TGTGCCAGCAGCTTAGGCCAGCGACACGTAGGACAGGGGGAATTACTGTTTTTT
CASSLGQRHVGQGELLFF
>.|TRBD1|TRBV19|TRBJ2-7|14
TGTGCCAGTAGTCCGGGACAGGGGGCCTACGAGCAGTACTTC
CASSPGQGAYEQYF
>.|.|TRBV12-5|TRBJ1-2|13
TGTGCTAGTGGTTGGGGGACAAGATATGGCTACACCTTC
CASGWGTRYGYTF